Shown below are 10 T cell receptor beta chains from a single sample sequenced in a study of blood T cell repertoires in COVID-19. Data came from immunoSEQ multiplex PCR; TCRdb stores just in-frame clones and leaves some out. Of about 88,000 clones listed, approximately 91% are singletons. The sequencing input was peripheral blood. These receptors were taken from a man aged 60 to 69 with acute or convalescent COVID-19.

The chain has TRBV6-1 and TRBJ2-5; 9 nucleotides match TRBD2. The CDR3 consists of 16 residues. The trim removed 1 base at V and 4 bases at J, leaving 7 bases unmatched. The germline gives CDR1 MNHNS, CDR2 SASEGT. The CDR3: CASSEGAAGGVETQYF. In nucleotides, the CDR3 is TGTGCCAGCAGTGAAGGGGCAGCGGGAGGAGTAGAGACCCAGTACTTC.

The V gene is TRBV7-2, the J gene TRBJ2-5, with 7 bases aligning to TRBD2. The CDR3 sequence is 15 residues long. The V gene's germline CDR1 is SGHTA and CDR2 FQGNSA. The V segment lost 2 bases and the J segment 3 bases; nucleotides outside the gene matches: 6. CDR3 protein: CASSLTSEIKETQYF. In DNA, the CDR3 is TGTGCCAGCAGCTTAACTAGCGAAATAAAAGAGACCCAGTACTTC.

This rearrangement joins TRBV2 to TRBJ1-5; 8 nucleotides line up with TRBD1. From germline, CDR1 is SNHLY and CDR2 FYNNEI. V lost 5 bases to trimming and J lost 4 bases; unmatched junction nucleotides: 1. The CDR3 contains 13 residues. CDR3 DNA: TGTGCCAGCAGTAGACAGGGGAATCAGCCCCAGCATTTT. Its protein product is CASSRQGNQPQHF.

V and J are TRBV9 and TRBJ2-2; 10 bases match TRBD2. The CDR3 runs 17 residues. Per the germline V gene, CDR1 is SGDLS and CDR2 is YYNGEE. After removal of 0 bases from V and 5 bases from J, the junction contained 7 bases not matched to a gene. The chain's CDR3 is CASSVEGLAEITGELFF. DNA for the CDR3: TGTGCCAGCAGCGTAGAAGGACTAGCGGAGATTACCGGGGAGCTGTTTTTT.

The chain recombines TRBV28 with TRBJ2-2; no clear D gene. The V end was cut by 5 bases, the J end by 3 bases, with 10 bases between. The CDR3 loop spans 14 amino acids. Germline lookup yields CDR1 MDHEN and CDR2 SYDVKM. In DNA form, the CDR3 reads TGTGCCAGCAGTCCTGGGCCCTACACCGGGGAGCTGTTTTTT. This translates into CASSPGPYTGELFF. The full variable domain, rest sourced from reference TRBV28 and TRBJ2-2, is DVKVTQSSRYLVKRTGEKVFLECVQDMDHENMFWYRQDPGLGLRLIYFSYDVKMKEKGDIPEGYSVSREKKERFSLILESASTNQTSMYLCASSPGPYTGELFFGEGSRLTVL.

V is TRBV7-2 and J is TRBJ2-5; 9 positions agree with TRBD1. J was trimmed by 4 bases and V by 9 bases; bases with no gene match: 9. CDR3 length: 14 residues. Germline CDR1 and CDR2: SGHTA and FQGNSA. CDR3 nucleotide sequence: TGTGCCAGTGGGGAGGACAGGGGAGGAGAGACCCAGTACTTC. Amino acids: CASGEDRGGETQYF.

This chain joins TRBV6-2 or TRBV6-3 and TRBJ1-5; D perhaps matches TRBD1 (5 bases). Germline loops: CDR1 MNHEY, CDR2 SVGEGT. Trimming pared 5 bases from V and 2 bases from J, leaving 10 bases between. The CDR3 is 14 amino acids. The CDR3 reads CASSDGGGNQPQHF. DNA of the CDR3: TGTGCCAGCAGTGACGGGGGTGGCAATCAGCCCCAGCATTTT.

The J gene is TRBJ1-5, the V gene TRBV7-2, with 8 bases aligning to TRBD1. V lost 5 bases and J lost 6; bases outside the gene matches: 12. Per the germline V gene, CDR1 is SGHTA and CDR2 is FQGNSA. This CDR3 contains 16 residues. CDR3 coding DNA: TGTGCCAGCAGCCCGCATGGGACAGGAACGGCTCAGCCCCAGCATTTT. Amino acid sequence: CASSPHGTGTAQPQHF.

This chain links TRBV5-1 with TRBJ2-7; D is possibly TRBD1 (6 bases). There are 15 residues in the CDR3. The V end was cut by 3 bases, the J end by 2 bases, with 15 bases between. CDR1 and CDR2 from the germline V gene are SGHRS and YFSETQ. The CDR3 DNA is TGCGCCAGCAGCTCGGAGTACAGGGCCGCCTACGAGCAGTACTTC. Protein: CASSSEYRAAYEQYF.

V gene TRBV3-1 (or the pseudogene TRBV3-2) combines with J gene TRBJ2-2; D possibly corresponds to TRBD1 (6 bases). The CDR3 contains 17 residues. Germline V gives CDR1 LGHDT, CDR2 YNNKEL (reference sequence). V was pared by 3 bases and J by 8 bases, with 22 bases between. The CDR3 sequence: CASSQEEGTTGEGELFF. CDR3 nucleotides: TGTGCCAGCAGCCAGGAGGAAGGGACGACAGGTGAAGGGGAGCTGTTTTTT.